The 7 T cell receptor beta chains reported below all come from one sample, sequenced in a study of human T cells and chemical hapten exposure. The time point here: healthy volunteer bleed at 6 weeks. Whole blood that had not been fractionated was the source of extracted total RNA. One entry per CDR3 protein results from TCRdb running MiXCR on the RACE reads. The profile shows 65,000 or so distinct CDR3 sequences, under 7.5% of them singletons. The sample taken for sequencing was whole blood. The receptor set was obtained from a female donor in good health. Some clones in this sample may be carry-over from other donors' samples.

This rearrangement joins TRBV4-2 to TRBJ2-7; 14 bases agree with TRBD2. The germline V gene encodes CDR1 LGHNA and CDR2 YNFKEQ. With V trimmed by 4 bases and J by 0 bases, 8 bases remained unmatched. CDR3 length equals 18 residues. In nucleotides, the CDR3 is TGTGCCAGCAGCCCAGGGACTAGCGGGAGCCCGTACTCCTACGAGCAGTACTTC. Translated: CASSPGTSGSPYSYEQYF.

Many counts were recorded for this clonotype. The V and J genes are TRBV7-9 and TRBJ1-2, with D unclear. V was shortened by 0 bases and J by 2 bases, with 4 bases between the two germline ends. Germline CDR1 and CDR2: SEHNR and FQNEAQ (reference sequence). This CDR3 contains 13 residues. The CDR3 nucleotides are TGTGCCAGCAGCTTAGCCGGGAACTATGGCTACACCTTC. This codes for CASSLAGNYGYTF.

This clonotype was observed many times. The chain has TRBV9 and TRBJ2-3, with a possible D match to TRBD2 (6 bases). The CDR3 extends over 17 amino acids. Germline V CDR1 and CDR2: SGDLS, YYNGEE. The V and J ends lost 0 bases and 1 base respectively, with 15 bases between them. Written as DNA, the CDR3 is TGTGCCAGCAGCGTAGCTTTGGGGGGAGGAGGCACAGATACGCAGTATTTT. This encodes CASSVALGGGGTDTQYF.

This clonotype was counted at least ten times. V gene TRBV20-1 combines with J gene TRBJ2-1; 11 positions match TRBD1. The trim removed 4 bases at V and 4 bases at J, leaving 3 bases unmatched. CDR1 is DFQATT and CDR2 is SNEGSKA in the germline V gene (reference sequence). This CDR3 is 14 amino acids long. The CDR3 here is CSAMDRGPYNEQFF. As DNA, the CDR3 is TGCAGTGCTATGGACAGGGGGCCTTACAATGAGCAGTTCTTC.

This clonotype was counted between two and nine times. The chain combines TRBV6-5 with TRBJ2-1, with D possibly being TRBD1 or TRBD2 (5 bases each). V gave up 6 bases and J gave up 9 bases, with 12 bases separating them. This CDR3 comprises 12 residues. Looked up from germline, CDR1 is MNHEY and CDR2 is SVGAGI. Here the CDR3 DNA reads TGTGCCAGCAGGTTTCCTGGGGGTGAGCAGTTCTTC. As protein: CASRFPGGEQFF.

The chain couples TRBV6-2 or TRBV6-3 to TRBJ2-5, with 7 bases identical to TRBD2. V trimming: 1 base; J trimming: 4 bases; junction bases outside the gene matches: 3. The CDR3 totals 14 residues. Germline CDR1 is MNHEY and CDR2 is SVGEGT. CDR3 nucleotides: TGTGCCAGCAGTTACTGGGAGGGACGAGAGACCCAGTACTTC. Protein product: CASSYWEGRETQYF.

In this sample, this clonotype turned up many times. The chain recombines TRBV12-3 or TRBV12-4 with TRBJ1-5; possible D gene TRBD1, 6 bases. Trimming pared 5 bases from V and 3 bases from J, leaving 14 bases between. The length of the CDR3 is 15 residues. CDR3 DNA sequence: TGTGCCAGCAGTCCAGCTCAGGGGCCCAATCAGCCCCAGCATTTT. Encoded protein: CASSPAQGPNQPQHF.